The next 20 T cell receptor beta chains were all read from a single sample in a study of T cell responses to AZD1222 COVID-19 vaccine. Only in-frame clones appear in the TCRdb table, and some are missing; sequencing was by immunoSEQ multiplex PCR. The table records fewer than 75,000 clones, about 90% of them present only once. The source material was peripheral blood, sampled 28 days after the second dose of the MenACWY control vaccine. These receptors came from an adult who received the MenACWY meningococcal vaccine as a control.

The rearrangement links TRBV20-1 to TRBJ2-7; D tentatively fits TRBD1 or TRBD2 (6 bases each). Germline loops: CDR1 DFQATT, CDR2 SNEGSKA (reference sequence). V was pared by 3 bases and J by 5 bases, with 20 bases between. The CDR3 contains 15 residues. The CDR3 region is CSASSFLQGLHEQYF. The CDR3 DNA sequence: TGCAGTGCTAGTAGCTTCTTACAGGGACTCCACGAGCAGTACTTC.

The chain links TRBV18 to TRBJ1-1, with D possibly being TRBD1 (5 bases). Germline assignment: CDR1 KGHSH and CDR2 LQKENI. The V gene lost 6 bases and the J gene lost 4 bases, with 12 bases spanning the gap. This CDR3 is built from 13 residues. Written as DNA, the CDR3 is TGTGCCAGCTCTACAGGTGGGTTCACTGAAGCTTTCTTT. Protein sequence: CASSTGGFTEAFF.

This chain links TRBV10-2 with TRBJ1-2; TRBD1 might be the D (6 bases). Trimming stripped 7 bases from V and 0 bases from J, with 18 bases between. The CDR3 contains 16 residues. The germline V gene encodes CDR1 WSHSY and CDR2 SAAADI. The CDR3 DNA sequence: TGCGCCAGCAAGCCAGGGGTGGATGGTACTAACTATGGCTACACCTTC. Amino acids: CASKPGVDGTNYGYTF.

This clone has just one count. The chain joins TRBV27 to TRBJ1-5; no clear D gene. CDR3 length: 16 residues. CDR1 MNHEY and CDR2 SMNVEV come from the germline V gene (reference sequence). Trimming took off 1 base at V and 4 bases at J, with 14 bases between the two ends. CDR3 nucleotide sequence: TGTGCCAGCAGTTTATACCTTGTTCCGAGTAATCAGCCCCAGCATTTT. Protein sequence: CASSLYLVPSNQPQHF.

The CDR3 DNA reads as TGTGCCAGCAGCCCCTCTTGGGGCCAAAATGAAAAACTGTTTTTT. Protein product: CASSPSWGQNEKLFF. This chain uses TRBV9 with TRBJ1-4; a weak D match, TRBD1 (5 bases). The germline V gene encodes CDR1 SGDLS and CDR2 YYNGEE. Trimming left V 4 bases short and J 5 bases short, with 15 bases between. The CDR3 is made up of 15 amino acids.

The rearrangement joins TRBV19 to TRBJ1-6; D uncertain. V lost 4 bases, J lost 10 bases, and 20 bases lay in between. Germline V gene data show CDR1 as LNHDA and CDR2 as SQIVND (reference sequence). This CDR3 comprises 16 residues. CDR3 in DNA: TGTGCCAGTAGTACCCCGGACGAGTTCGAGGAGTCACCCCTCCACTTT. Encoded protein: CASSTPDEFEESPLHF.

The V and J genes are TRBV11-2 and TRBJ1-6; 10 bases align to TRBD1. CDR3 length equals 16 residues. Germline CDR1 is SGHAT and CDR2 is FQNNGV. V was clipped by 5 bases and J by 11 bases; unmatched bases: 12. The CDR3 coding sequence is TGTGCCAGCAGCATCTTAAATGCGGGACAGGGGACACCCCTCCACTTT. Translation gives CASSILNAGQGTPLHF.

This CDR3 is CASSPHEGTYEQYF. The CDR3 coding sequence is TGTGCCAGCAGTCCCCACGAGGGTACCTACGAGCAGTACTTC. The gene calls are TRBV27 and TRBJ2-7, with D perhaps matching TRBD2 (5 bases). Germline V gene lookup returns CDR1 MNHEY and CDR2 SMNVEV (reference sequence). The ends were cut back, 5 bases at V and 2 bases at J, with 13 bases in the middle. The CDR3 length is 14 residues.

The V call is TRBV7-2, the J call TRBJ2-2, with 7 bases identical to TRBD1. The trim removed 5 bases at V and 4 bases at J, leaving 7 bases unmatched. The CDR3 is 15 residues long. Germline CDR1 reads SGHTA; CDR2 reads FQGNSA. The CDR3 reads CASSATQGSTGELFF. CDR3 DNA: TGTGCCAGCAGCGCCACACAGGGGAGCACCGGGGAGCTGTTTTTT.

This clone came up once. J is TRBJ1-1 and V is TRBV6-1; D remains unclear. Germline V lookup: CDR1 MNHNS, CDR2 SASEGT. The CDR3 runs 14 residues. Trimming pared 0 bases from V and 5 bases from J, leaving 10 bases between. CDR3 bases: TGTGCCAGCAGTGAAGCCGGCGCGGGTACTGAAGCTTTCTTT. It translates to CASSEAGAGTEAFF.

The CDR3 protein is CASSPSPTGGTGELFF. CDR3 nucleotide sequence: TGTGCCAGCAGCCCTTCCCCTACAGGGGGCACCGGGGAGCTGTTTTTT. V and J are TRBV5-5 and TRBJ2-2, with 8 nucleotides matching TRBD1. CDR3 size: 16 residues. Trimming at V came to 4 bases and at J to 4 bases, leaving 9 bases not matched to a gene. Germline values: CDR1 SGHKS, CDR2 YYEKEE (reference sequence).

The chain has TRBV19 and TRBJ1-1; weak D call: TRBD1 (6 bases). Germline V CDR1 and CDR2: LNHDA, SQIVND (reference sequence). Between the trimmed V and J ends, which lost 7 bases and 4 bases, there was a span of 13 bases. This CDR3 comprises 13 residues. The CDR3 reads CASTWGAGTEAFF. The CDR3 nucleotides are TGTGCCAGTACATGGGGGGCCGGCACTGAAGCTTTCTTT.

The gene calls are TRBV10-3 and TRBJ1-4; tentatively, D is TRBD1 (5 bases). Germline V gene lookup returns CDR1 ENHRY and CDR2 SYGVKD. V gave up 3 bases and J gave up 7 bases, with 12 bases separating them. This CDR3 comprises 14 residues. CDR3: CAISDMGGSEKLFF. CDR3 nucleotide sequence: TGTGCCATCAGTGATATGGGGGGGAGTGAAAAACTGTTTTTT.

The chain recombines TRBV12-3 or TRBV12-4 with TRBJ1-6; 7 nucleotides line up with TRBD1. CDR3 length: 13 residues. V gave up 7 bases and J gave up 10 bases; unmatched junction bases: 7. CDR3 nucleotides: TGTGCCAGCACCCCTTTACAGGGGTCACCCCTCCACTTT. Its protein is CASTPLQGSPLHF.

The rearrangement links TRBV19 to TRBJ1-1, with a weak D call TRBD1 (5 bases). V lost 9 bases, J lost 6 bases, and 20 bases lay in between. The CDR3 consists of 14 residues. Germline V gene sequence: CDR1 LNHDA, CDR2 SQIVND (reference sequence). CDR3 protein: CASRMQEPGAEAFF. As DNA, the CDR3 is TGTGCCAGCAGAATGCAAGAACCGGGGGCTGAAGCTTTCTTT. Together with reference TRBV19 and TRBJ1-1, the CDR3 gives the full variable domain: DGGITQSPKYLFRKEGQNVTLSCEQNLNHDAMYWYRQDPGQGLRLIYYSQIVNDFQKGDIAEGYSVSREKKESFPLTVTSAQKNPTAFYLCASRMQEPGAEAFFGQGTRLTVV.

This chain connects TRBV15 to TRBJ1-1; D unresolved. CDR3 length equals 14 residues. CDR1 and CDR2 from the germline V gene are LNHNV and YYDKDF (reference sequence). Trimming removed 5 bases from V and 4 bases from J, with 14 bases in between. For the CDR3, the DNA is TGTGCCACCAGCGGCCCGAGACTGGGCACTGAAGCTTTCTTT. This codes for CATSGPRLGTEAFF.

This rearrangement joins TRBV5-8 to TRBJ2-5; D perhaps matches TRBD1 (6 bases). V lost 3 bases and J lost 5, with 20 bases in between. The CDR3 spans 16 residues. The germline V gene encodes CDR1 SGHTS and CDR2 YDEGEE. As DNA, the CDR3 is TGTGCCAGCAGCTCTGGACAGAGCATGTTTGGGGAGACCCAGTACTTC. Protein product: CASSSGQSMFGETQYF.

The CDR3 nucleotides read TGTGCCAGCAGCCAAGTCCGGGGCCTGAACACTGAAGCTTTCTTT. Translated, it gives CASSQVRGLNTEAFF. The rearrangement joins TRBV3-1 (or the pseudogene TRBV3-2) to TRBJ1-1, with D possibly TRBD1 on 5 matching bases. V lost 1 base and J lost 0, with 9 bases in between. The CDR3 is made up of 15 amino acids. The germline CDR1 and CDR2 sequences are LGHDT and YNNKEL (reference sequence).

The V and J genes are TRBV27 and TRBJ2-2; D is unclear. The V end lost 5 bases, the J end lost 5 bases, and 6 bases lay between the germline ends. The CDR3 is made up of 12 amino acids. Looked up from germline, CDR1 is MNHEY and CDR2 is SMNVEV (reference sequence). Here the CDR3 DNA reads TGTGCCAGCAGTAGGCATACCGGGGAGCTGTTTTTT. Protein product: CASSRHTGELFF.

The CDR3 nucleotides read TGTGCCAGCCGAAGCGCCAACGTCCTGACTTTC. This sequence encodes CASRSANVLTF. The chain links TRBV27 to TRBJ2-6; D not certain. Trimming pared 8 bases from V and 7 bases from J, leaving 6 bases between. This CDR3 region has 11 residues. The V gene's germline CDR1 is MNHEY and CDR2 SMNVEV (reference sequence).